The present T cell receptor (beta chain) was sequenced within a study of blood T cell repertoires in COVID-19. Study in general: The United States, Italy and Spain supplied acute and convalescent COVID-19 samples.

Original processing notes: Nucleated cell counts were estimated from reference gene primer amplification. The assay was immunoSEQ multiplex PCR, and TCRdb's table has in-frame clones only and misses some. V and J calls and clone size come straight from that table; D and trimming were deduced from the DNA. This sample yields about 170,000 clones, of which approximately 80% are seen a single time; approximately 7.6% belongs to the top ten. V was pared by 3 bases and J by 6 bases, with 11 bases between. This CDR3 has 13 amino acids. Recruited during active infection, patients (from Seattle) were subsequently followed longitudinally.

This TCR derives from an elderly woman with COVID-19, enrolled during active disease. The rearrangement links TRBV12-3 or TRBV12-4 to TRBJ1-1, with D perhaps TRBD1 (5 bases). The sequenced sample was peripheral blood. The CDR3 DNA sequence: TGTGCCAGCAGTTTGGCAGGGTTCGCTGAAGCTTTCTTT. This translates into CASSLAGFAEAFF.